A selection of T cell receptor beta chains follows, all from one sample in a study of blood T cell repertoires in COVID-19. Some clones are missing from TCRdb's copy, which holds only in-frame ones; the method was immunoSEQ multiplex PCR. The sample includes some 160,000 clones, around nine tenths seen only once; the top ten take about 9.4%. Input material: peripheral blood. These receptors originate from a woman between 65 and 79 years old with COVID-19, enrolled during active disease. Both conserved end residues are part of each CDR3. A D gene is named only where the DNA matches it firmly. Rows give clone size only sometimes, using once, few, many, or a class for an expanded clone.

few	TRBD1	TRBV6-4	CASSAQGDTEAFF
once	NA	TRBV20-1	CSASLRGSTIYF
few	NA	TRBV20-1	CSASPLRESSYNEQFF
NA	NA	TRBV7-9	CASTEMNTGELFF
NA	NA	TRBV15	CATSAGDNSPLHF
NA	TRBD2	TRBV30	CAWNQGGLANEQFF
NA	NA	TRBV15	CATSTKGEIGYGYTF
NA	NA	TRBV7-9	CASSQQGFYGYTF
NA	TRBD1	TRBV29-1	CSVPRDSSSYNEQFF
NA	NA	TRBV28	CASSLEVQGNVFHNEQFF
NA	NA	TRBV20-1	CSARRSNEQFF
NA	NA	TRBV27	CASSLSRGSYEQYF
NA	TRBD2	TRBV10-2	CASSESIAGPSNEQFF
NA	NA	TRBV3-1/TRBV3-2	CASSQSLSETQYF
NA	NA	TRBV11-3	CASSLTKNTEAFF
NA	NA	TRBV7-8	CASSLSGGNTEAFF
NA	TRBD2	TRBV4-2	CASSQDGVAGINEQFF
NA	TRBD1	TRBV6-2/TRBV6-3	CASSYSGQGSSGNTIYF
NA	NA	TRBV15	CATSPGEFSEAFF
NA	NA	TRBV5-1	CASSLVSVTGELFF
NA	NA	TRBV7-2	CASSLFLLGGGDEQYF
NA	NA	TRBV7-6	CASSRHPTGDGGGTQYF
NA	NA	TRBV5-1	CASSFNLNTEAFF
NA	NA	TRBV28	CASSSPDRDNQPQHF
NA	NA	TRBV19	CASSIQHLNTEAFF
NA	NA	TRBV3-1/TRBV3-2	CASSQTANTEAFF
NA	NA	TRBV7-9	CASSLGGLGNEQYF
NA	TRBD2	TRBV3-1/TRBV3-2	CASNLAGTDETQYF
NA	NA	TRBV4-2	CASSQAAGSSRSYEQYF
NA	TRBD2	TRBV4-1	CASSRSGGGQETQYF
once	NA	TRBV6-6	CASSPAASSYNSPLHF
once	NA	TRBV6-1	CASSEQGGVNTQYF
NA	NA	TRBV11-1	CASSLPDSYNEQFF
NA	NA	TRBV28	CASSVPGDPSVEKLFF
NA	TRBD1	TRBV29-1	CSVPGQGNYGYTF
few	TRBD2	TRBV13	CASSQGLAGLQETQYF
NA	NA	TRBV5-4	CASSFPDQPQHF
NA	NA	TRBV5-1	CASSSLGGAQVGYTF
NA	TRBD2	TRBV28	CASRWTSGGATYEQFF
NA	NA	TRBV6-5	CASRPTSGGNTIYF
NA	NA	TRBV7-8	CASSLFTRETQYF
NA	TRBD1	TRBV10-3	CAISTRQGADSPLHF
NA	TRBD1	TRBV28	CASSFFGTALYF
NA	NA	TRBV28	CASRGGRVMAFSGELFF
NA	NA	TRBV5-1	CASSLAPQETQYF